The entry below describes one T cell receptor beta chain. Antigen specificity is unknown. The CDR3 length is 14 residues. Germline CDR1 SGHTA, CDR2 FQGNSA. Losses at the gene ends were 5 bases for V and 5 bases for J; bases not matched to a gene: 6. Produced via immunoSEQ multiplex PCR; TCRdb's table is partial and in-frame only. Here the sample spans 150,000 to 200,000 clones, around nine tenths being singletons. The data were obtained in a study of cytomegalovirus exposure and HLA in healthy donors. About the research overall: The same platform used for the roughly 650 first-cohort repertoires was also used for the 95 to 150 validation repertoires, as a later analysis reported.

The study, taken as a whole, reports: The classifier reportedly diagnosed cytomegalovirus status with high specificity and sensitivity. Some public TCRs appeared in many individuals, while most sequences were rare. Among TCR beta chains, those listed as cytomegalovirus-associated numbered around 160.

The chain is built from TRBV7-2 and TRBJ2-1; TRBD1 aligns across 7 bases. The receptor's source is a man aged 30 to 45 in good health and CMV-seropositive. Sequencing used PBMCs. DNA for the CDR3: TGTGCCAGCAGCCCCGAGGGGGCTAACAATGAGCAGTTCTTC. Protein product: CASSPEGANNEQFF.